This T cell receptor beta chain is drawn from a study of T cells after yellow fever vaccination (dated by TCRdb to 2018 to 2020). Notes on the research overall: The SMART-Seq v4 Ultra Low Input RNA kit was used to prepare libraries from fractions with low cell numbers. To follow T-cell clones before and after primary and booster YFV17D yellow fever vaccination, bulk TCR alpha and beta repertoires were sequenced over time. Two healthy male donors, one aged 18 to 29 and one aged 30 to 40 years, made up the cohort. Blood samples were taken at several timepoints before and after primary and secondary immunization, and bulk PBMC replicates and cell subsets were isolated.

To note about this clonotype: What antigen it recognizes has not been identified. Base qualities are not recorded, but no much larger clone differs from it by a single base.

The treatment or condition label, as the study defines it: live attenuated yellow fever vaccine strain. At each blood-draw timepoint, two biological replicates of bulk PBMCs were collected. PBMCs were isolated from peripheral blood using a standard Ficoll-Paque protocol. TriZol was used to extract RNA from bulk PBMCs, CD4 and CD8 fractions, and dextramer-positive and dextramer-negative fractions. The sequencing machine was an Illumina NovaSeq 6000. Synthesis of TCR cDNA relied on 5'RACE template switching, a step that introduced a universal primer site along with unique molecular identifiers. Priming of cDNA synthesis was performed from both the TCR alpha and TCR beta constant segments. Libraries were amplified in two PCR steps, with sample barcodes and sequencing adapters added in the second step. Sequencing of the libraries was done on either Illumina HiSeq 2500 (2x100 bp) or NovaSeq (2x150 bp). The paper's processing steps were these. MIGEC was used to demultiplex reads and collapse the reads into UMI consensus sequences, and MiXCR was used for V(D)J alignment. Vaccine-responding clonotypes were defined with edgeR using replicate PBMC samples, requiring FDR below 0.01 and a log2 fold change above 5 up to day 15. Bulk clonotypes were assigned CD4 or CD8 identity according to which sequenced CD4 or CD8 repertoire held them at higher abundance. The public sequencing data were trimmed at Q25 with fastp and processed into clonotypes with MiXCR by TCRdb, which kept only in-frame beta chains. Under each unique CDR3 protein, matching rows form one entry showing the most common genes and DNA. What appears here as the V and J calls and clone size reflects TCRdb's work, not the paper's. The sample contains some 400,000 distinct CDR3 sequences, around 20% of them found a single time. Roughly 19% of the sample is taken by the ten largest.

What the research found in general, with its limitations: A small share of clonotypes was detected in both CD4 and CD8 compartments, with the overlap likely arising from convergent recombination. After the booster, most clones that had expanded after primary vaccination were detected again (around 96% of CD4 and under 90% of CD8), suggesting broad maintenance of memory. Because only a couple of donors were included in the study, the extent to which the findings can be generalized is limited. The secondary T-cell response was found to be weaker but faster than the primary response, with a peak reached on day 5 rather than on day 15. FACS-sorted repertoires could contain abundant contaminating clonotypes from the bulk population, so computational filtering was required.

This sequence was found in a man between 18 and 35 years old who received the YFV17D yellow fever vaccine. The sequenced sample was PBMCs, obtained before the yellow fever booster vaccination.

The CDR3 protein sequence reads: CASARTWTFNYGYTF. The sequenced DNA is TGTGCCAGCGCGAGAACCTGGACCTTTAACTATGGCTACACCTTC. The V and J segments used are TRBV6-5 and TRBJ1-2, with the D gene call left open. The cysteine opens and the phenylalanine closes a CDR3 of 15 amino acids. The CDR3 DNA has 45 bases and is translated from base 1. CDR1 and CDR2 (MNHEY, SVGAGI) derive from the germline V gene. Cut back by 8 bases and 1 base, the V and J ends lie 17 bases apart.